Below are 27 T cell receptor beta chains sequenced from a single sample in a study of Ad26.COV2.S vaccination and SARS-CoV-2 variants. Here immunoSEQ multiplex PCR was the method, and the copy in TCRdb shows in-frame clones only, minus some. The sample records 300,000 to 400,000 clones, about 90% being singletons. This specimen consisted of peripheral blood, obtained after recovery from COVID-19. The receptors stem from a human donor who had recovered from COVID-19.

The chain's CDR3 is CASRRGYYEQYF. The CDR3, as DNA: TGTGCCAGCCGCCGTGGGTACTACGAGCAGTACTTC. The chain carries TRBV7-2 and TRBJ2-7; no clear D. Trimming took 8 bases from V and 3 from J, leaving 11 bases between them. This CDR3 comprises 12 residues. CDR1 is SGHTA and CDR2 is FQGNSA in the germline V gene.

CDR3 bases: TGTGCCAGCAGTAACCCGAGGCTAGCGGGGGGGCTTGTAGGCACAGATACGCAGTATTTT. As protein: CASSNPRLAGGLVGTDTQYF. This chain links TRBV27 with TRBJ2-3; TRBD2 aligns across 12 bases. Looked up from germline, CDR1 is MNHEY and CDR2 is SMNVEV (reference sequence). V shed 5 bases, J shed 1 base, and the junction held 16 bases outside the gene matches. There are 20 residues in the CDR3.

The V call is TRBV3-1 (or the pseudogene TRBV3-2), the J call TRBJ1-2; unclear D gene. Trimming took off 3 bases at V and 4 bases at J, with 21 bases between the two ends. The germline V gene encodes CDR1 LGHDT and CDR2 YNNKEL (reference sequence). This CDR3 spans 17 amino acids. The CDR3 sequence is CASSHPPGRSGFYGYTF. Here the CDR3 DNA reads TGTGCCAGCAGCCACCCCCCCGGGAGGTCGGGGTTCTATGGCTACACCTTC.

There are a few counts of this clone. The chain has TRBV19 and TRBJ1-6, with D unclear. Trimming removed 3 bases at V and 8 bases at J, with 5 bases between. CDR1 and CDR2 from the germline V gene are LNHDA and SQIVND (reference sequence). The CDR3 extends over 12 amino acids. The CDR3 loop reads CASSIFDSPLHF. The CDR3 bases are TGTGCCAGTAGTATTTTTGATTCACCCCTCCACTTT.

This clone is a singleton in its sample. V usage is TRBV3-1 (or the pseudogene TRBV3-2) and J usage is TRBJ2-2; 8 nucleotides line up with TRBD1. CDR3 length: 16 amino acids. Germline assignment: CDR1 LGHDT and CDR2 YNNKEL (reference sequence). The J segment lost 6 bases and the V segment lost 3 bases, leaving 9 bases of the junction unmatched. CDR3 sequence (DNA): TGTGCCAGCAGCCATCCCGGGGACAGGTCTCCCGGGGAGCTGTTTTTT. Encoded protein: CASSHPGDRSPGELFF.

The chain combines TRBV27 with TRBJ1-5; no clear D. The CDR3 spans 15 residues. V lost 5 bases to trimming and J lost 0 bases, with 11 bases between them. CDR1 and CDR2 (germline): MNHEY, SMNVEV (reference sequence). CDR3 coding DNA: TGTGCCAGCAGTGGATATCAGCATAGCAATCAGCCCCAGCATTTT. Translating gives CASSGYQHSNQPQHF.

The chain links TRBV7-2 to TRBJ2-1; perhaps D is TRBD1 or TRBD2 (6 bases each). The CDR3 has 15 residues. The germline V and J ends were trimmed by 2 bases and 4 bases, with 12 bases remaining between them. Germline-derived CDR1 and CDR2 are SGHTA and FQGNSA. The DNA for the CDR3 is TGTGCCAGCAGCTTAAGGAGGGGGGAATACAATGAGCAGTTCTTC. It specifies CASSLRRGEYNEQFF.

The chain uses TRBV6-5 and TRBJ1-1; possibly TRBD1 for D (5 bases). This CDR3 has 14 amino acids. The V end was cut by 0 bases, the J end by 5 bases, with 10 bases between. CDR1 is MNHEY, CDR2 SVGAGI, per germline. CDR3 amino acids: CASSYSMGGTEAFF. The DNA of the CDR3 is TGTGCCAGCAGTTACTCCATGGGGGGGACTGAAGCTTTCTTT.

The CDR3 region has the DNA TGTGCCAGCAGTGACCCTTTATGGGACAGGGATCCGTATGAGCAGTTCTTC. This sequence encodes CASSDPLWDRDPYEQFF. The chain recombines TRBV2 with TRBJ2-1, with 9 bases matching TRBD1. CDR3 length equals 17 residues. The V segment lost 3 bases and the J segment 8 bases; nucleotides outside the gene matches: 14. Germline CDR1 is SNHLY and CDR2 is FYNNEI.

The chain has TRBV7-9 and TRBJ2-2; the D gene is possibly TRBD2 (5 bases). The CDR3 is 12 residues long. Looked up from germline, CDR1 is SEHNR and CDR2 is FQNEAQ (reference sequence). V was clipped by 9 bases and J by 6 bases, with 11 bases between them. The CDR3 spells CASEDGAGELFF. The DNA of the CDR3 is TGTGCCAGTGAGGACGGGGCCGGGGAGCTGTTTTTT.

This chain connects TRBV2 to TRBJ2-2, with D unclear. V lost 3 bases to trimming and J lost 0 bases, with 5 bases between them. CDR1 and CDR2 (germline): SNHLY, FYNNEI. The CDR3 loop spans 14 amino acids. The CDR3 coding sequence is TGTGCCAGCAGTGACAGCTCGAACACCGGGGAGCTGTTTTTT. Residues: CASSDSSNTGELFF.

The CDR3 nucleotides are TGCGCCAGCAGCCAAGGACCAACCATATATTTT. Amino acid sequence: CASSQGPTIYF. This sequence joins TRBV4-1 and TRBJ1-3; D unresolved. The CDR3 runs to 11 residues. V was cut by 1 base and J by 10 bases, with 5 bases left in between. The V gene's germline CDR1 is MGHRA and CDR2 YSYEKL.

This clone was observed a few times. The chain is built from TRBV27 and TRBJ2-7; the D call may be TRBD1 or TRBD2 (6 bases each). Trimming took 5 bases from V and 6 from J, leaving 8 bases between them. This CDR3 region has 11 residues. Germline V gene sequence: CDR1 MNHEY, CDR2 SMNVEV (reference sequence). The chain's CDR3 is CASSTGAEQYF. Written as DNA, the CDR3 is TGTGCCAGCAGTACGGGGGCCGAGCAGTACTTC.

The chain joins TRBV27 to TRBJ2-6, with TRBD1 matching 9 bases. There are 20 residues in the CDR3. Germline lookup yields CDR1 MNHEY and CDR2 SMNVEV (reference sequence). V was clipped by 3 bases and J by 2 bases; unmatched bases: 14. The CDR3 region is CASSFMTLDRGRTGANVLTF. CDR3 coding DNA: TGTGCCAGCAGTTTCATGACGTTAGACAGGGGGAGAACTGGGGCCAACGTCCTGACTTTC.

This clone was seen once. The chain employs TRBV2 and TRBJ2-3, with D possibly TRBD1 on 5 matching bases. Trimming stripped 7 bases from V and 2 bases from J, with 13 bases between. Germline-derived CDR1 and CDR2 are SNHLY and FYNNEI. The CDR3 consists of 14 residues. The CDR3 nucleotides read TGTGCCAGCAAGGTCAGGGCCACCACAGATACGCAGTATTTT. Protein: CASKVRATTDTQYF.

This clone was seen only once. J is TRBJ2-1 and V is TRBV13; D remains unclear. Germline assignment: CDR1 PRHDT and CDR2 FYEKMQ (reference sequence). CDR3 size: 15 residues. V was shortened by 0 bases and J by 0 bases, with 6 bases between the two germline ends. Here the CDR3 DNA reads TGTGCCAGCAGCTTAGGACAGAGCTCCTACAATGAGCAGTTCTTC. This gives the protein CASSLGQSSYNEQFF. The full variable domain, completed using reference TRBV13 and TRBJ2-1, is AAGVIQSPRHLIKEKRETATLKCYPIPRHDTVYWYQQGPGQDPQFLISFYEKMQSDKGSIPDRFSAQQFSDYHSELNMSSLELGDSALYFCASSLGQSSYNEQFFGPGTRLTVL.

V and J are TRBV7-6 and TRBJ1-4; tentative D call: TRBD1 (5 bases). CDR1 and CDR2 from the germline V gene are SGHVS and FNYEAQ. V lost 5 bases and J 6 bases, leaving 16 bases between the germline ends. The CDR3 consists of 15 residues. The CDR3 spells CASSPTRAVDEKLFF. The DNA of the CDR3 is TGTGCCAGCAGCCCTACCAGGGCGGTCGATGAAAAACTGTTTTTT.

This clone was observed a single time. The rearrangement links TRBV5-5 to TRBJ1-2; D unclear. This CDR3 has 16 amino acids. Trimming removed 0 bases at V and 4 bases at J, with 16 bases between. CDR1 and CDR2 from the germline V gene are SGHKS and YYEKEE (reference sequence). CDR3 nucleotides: TGTGCCAGCAGCTTGGGGACTGGGTACCTGGGCTATGGCTACACCTTC. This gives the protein CASSLGTGYLGYGYTF.

The CDR3 sequence is CASSPATGIHSPLHF. The CDR3, as DNA: TGCGCCAGCAGCCCGGCGACAGGGATCCATTCACCCCTCCACTTT. The rearrangement joins TRBV4-1 to TRBJ1-6; 7 nucleotides line up with TRBD1. Trimming cost V 4 bases and J 8 bases; bases outside gene matches: 8. This CDR3 has 15 residues. Germline assignment: CDR1 MGHRA and CDR2 YSYEKL.

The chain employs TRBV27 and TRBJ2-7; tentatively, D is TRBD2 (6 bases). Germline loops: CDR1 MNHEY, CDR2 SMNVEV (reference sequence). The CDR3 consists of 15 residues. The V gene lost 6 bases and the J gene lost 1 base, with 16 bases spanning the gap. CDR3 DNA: TGTGCCAGCAGCCCTGGACTATTTTTGTCCTACGAGCAGTACTTC. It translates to CASSPGLFLSYEQYF.

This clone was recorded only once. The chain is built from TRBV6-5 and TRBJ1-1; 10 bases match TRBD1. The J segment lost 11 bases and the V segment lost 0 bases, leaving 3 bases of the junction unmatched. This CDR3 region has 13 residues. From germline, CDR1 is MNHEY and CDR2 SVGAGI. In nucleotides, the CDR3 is TGTGCCAGCAGTTACTCTAGGGACAGGGGCGCTTTCTTT. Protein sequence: CASSYSRDRGAFF.

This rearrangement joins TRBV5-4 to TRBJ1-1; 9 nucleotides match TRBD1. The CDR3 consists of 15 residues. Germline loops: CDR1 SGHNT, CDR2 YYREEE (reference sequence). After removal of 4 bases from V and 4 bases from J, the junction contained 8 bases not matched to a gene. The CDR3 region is CASSPGQGKGTEAFF. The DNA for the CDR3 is TGTGCCAGCAGCCCCGGACAGGGGAAAGGCACTGAAGCTTTCTTT. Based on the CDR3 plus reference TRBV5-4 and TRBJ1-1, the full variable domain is ETGVTQSPTHLIKTRGQQVTLRCSSQSGHNTVSWYQQALGQGPQFIFQYYREEENGRGNFPPRFSGLQFPNYSSELNVNALELDDSALYLCASSPGQGKGTEAFFGQGTRLTVV.

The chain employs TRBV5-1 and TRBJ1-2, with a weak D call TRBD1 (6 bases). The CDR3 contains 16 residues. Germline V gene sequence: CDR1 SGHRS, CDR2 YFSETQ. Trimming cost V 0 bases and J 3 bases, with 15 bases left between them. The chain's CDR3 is CASSLGGGGEDYGYTF. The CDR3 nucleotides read TGCGCCAGCAGCTTGGGCGGCGGGGGCGAGGACTATGGCTACACCTTC.

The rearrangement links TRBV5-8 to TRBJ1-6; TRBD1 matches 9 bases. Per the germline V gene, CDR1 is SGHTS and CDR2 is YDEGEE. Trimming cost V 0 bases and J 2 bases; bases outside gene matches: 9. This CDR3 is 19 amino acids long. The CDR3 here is CASSLDGAGQGPYNSPLHF. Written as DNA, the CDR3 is TGTGCCAGCAGCTTGGATGGGGCGGGACAGGGCCCCTATAATTCACCCCTCCACTTT.

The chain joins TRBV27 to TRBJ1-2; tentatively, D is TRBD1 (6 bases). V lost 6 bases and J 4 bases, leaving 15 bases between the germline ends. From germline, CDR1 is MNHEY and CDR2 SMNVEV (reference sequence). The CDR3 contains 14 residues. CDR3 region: CASSFRNRVYGYTF. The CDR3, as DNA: TGTGCCAGCAGCTTCCGGAACAGGGTCTATGGCTACACCTTC.

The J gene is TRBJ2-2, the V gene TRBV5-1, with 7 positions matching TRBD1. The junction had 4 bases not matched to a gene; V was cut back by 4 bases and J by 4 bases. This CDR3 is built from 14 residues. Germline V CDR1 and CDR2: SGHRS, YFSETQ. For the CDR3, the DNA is TGCGCCAGCAGCCCGGGACAGCTCACCGGGGAGCTGTTTTTT. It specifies CASSPGQLTGELFF.

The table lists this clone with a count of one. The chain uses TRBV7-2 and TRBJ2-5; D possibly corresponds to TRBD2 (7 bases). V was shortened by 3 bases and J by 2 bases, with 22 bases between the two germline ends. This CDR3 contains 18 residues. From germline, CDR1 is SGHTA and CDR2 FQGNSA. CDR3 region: CASSFPLSGGGKQETQYF. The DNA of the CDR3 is TGTGCCAGCAGCTTTCCCCTCTCTGGGGGGGGCAAACAAGAGACCCAGTACTTC.